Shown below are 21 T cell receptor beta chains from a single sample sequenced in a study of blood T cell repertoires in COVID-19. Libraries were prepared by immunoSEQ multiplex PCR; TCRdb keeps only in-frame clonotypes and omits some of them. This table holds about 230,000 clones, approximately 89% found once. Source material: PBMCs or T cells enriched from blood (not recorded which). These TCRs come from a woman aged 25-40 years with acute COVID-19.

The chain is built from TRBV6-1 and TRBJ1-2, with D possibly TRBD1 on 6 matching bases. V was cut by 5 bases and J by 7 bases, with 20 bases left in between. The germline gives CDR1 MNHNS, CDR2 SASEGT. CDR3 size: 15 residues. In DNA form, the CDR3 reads TGTGCCAGCAGTAACCCGTTCCCGGACAGCTTTGGCTACACCTTC. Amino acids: CASSNPFPDSFGYTF.

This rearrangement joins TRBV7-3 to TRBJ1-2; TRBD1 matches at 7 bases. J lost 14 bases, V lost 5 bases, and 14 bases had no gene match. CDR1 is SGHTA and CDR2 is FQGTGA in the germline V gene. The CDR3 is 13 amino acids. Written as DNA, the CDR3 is TGTGCCAGCAGCCAATCGGGACAGACTTCTAAGACCTTC. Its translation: CASSQSGQTSKTF. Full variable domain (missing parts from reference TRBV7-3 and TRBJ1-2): GAGVSQTPSNKVTEKGKYVELRCDPISGHTALYWYRQSLGQGPEFLIYFQGTGAADDSGLPNDRFFAVRPEGSVSTLKIQRTERGDSAVYLCASSQSGQTSKTFGSGTRLTVV.

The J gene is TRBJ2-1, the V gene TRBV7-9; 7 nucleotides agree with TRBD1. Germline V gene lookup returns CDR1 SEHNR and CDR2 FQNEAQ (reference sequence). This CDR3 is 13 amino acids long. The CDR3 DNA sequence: TGTGCTAGTACAGGGGCGGCTGGCTATGAGCAGTTCTTC. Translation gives CASTGAAGYEQFF.

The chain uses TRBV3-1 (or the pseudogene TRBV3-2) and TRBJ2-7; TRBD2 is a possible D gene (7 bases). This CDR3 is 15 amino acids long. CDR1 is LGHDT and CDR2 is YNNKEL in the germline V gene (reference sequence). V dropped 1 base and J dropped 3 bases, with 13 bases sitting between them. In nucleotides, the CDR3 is TGTGCCAGCAGCCAAGCTGGGGGGGCCGGCTACGAGCAGTACTTC. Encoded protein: CASSQAGGAGYEQYF.

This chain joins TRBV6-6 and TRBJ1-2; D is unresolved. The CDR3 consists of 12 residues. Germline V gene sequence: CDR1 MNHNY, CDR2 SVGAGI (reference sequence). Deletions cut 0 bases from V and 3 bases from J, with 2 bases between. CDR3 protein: CASSYSDYGYTF. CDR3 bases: TGTGCCAGCAGTTACTCCGACTATGGCTACACCTTC.

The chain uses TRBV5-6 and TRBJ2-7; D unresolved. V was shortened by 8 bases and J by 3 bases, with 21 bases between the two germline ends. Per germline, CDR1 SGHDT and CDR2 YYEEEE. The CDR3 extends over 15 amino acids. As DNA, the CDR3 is TGTGCCAGTCTGGGCAGGCGCGAAGCCCTCTACGAGCAGTACTTC. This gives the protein CASLGRREALYEQYF.

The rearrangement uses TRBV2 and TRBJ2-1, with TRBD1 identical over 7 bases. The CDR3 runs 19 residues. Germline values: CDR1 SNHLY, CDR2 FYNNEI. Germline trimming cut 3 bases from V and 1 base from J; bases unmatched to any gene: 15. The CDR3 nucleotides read TGTGCCAGCAGTGAGGTCCCATCAACAGACAGGGTGTCCTACAATGAGCAGTTCTTC. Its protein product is CASSEVPSTDRVSYNEQFF.

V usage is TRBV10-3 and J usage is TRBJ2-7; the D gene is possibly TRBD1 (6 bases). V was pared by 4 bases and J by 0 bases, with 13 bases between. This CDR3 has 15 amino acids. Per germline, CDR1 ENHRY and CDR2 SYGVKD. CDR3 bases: TGTGCCATCAGTGTGACAGGACCGTCCTCCTACGAGCAGTACTTC. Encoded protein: CAISVTGPSSYEQYF.

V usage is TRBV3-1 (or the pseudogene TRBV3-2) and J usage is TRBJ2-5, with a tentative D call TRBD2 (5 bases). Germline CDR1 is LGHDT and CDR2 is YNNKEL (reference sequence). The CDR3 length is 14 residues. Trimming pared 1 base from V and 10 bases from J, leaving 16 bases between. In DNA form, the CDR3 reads TGTGCCAGCAGCCAAGCCCCACCGCAACGGGGCCAGTACTTC. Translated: CASSQAPPQRGQYF.

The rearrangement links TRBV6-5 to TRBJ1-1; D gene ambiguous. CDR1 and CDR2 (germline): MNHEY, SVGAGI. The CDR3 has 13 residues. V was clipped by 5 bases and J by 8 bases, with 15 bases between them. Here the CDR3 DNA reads TGTGCCAGCAGTCCCCCCGGTTGGAGGGAAGCTTTCTTT. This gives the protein CASSPPGWREAFF.

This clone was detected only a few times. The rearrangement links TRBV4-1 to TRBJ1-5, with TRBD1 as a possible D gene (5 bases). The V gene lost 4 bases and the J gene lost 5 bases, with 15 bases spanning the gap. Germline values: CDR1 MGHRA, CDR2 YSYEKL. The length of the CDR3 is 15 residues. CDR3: CASSPGQGRDQPQHF. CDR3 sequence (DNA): TGCGCCAGCAGCCCAGGCCAGGGTAGGGATCAGCCCCAGCATTTT.

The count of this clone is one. CDR3 residues: CASSLEGAVDQPQHF. CDR3 in DNA: TGCGCCAGCAGCTTGGAGGGGGCGGTTGATCAGCCCCAGCATTTT. The chain joins TRBV5-1 to TRBJ1-5; 7 bases map to TRBD1. Germline lookup yields CDR1 SGHRS and CDR2 YFSETQ. The CDR3 consists of 15 residues. The V segment lost 0 bases and the J segment 5 bases; nucleotides outside the gene matches: 5.

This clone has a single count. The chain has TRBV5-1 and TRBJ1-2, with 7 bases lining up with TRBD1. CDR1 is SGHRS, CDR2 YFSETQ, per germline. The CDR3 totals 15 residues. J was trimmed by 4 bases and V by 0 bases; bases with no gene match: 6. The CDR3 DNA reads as TGCGCCAGCAGCTTGGCCCGGGACAGACCCTATGGCTACACCTTC. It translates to CASSLARDRPYGYTF. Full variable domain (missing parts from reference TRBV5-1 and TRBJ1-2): KAGVTQTPRYLIKTRGQQVTLSCSPISGHRSVSWYQQTPGQGLQFLFEYFSETQRNKGNFPGRFSGRQFSNSRSEMNVSTLELGDSALYLCASSLARDRPYGYTFGSGTRLTVV.

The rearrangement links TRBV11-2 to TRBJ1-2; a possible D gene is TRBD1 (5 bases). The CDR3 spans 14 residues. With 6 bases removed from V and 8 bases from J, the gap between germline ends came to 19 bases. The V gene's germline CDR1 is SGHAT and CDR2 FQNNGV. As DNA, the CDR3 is TGTGCCAGCAGTGCAGGGTCTCCGATCGGGGGCTACACCTTC. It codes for CASSAGSPIGGYTF.

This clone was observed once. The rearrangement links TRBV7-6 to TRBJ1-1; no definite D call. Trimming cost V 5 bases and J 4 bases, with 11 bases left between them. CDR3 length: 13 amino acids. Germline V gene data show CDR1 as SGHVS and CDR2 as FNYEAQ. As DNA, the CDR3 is TGTGCCAGCAGCACAAAACAGAGCACTGAAGCTTTCTTT. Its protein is CASSTKQSTEAFF.

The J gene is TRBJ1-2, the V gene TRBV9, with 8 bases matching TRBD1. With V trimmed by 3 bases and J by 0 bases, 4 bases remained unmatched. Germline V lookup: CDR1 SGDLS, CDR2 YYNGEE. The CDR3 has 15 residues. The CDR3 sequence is CASSADRGTNYGYTF. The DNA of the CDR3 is TGTGCCAGCAGCGCCGACAGGGGAACTAACTATGGCTACACCTTC.

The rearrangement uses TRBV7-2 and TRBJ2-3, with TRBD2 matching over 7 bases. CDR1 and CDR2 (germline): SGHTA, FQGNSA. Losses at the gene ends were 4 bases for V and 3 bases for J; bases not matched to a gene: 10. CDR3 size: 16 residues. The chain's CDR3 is CASSSLRTSPTDTQYF. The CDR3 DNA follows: TGTGCCAGCAGCTCCTTGAGGACTAGTCCGACAGATACGCAGTATTTT.

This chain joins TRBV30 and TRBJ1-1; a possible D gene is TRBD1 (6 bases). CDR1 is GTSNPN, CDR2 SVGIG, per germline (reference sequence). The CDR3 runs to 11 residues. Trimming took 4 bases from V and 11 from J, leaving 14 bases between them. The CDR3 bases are TGTGCCTGGAAGCGGACAGCGGGGGCTTTCTTT. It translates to CAWKRTAGAFF.

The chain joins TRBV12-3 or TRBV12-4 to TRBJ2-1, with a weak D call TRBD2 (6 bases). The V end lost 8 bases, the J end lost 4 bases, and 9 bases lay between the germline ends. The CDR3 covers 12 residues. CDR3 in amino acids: CASFGGYNEQFF. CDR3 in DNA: TGTGCCAGCTTTGGGGGGTACAATGAGCAGTTCTTC.

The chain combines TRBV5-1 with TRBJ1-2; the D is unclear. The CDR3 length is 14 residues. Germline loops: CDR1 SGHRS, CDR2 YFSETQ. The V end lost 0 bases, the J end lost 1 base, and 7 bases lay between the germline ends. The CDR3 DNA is TGCGCCAGCAGCTTGGCCCCGGGTAACTATGGCTACACCTTC. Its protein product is CASSLAPGNYGYTF.

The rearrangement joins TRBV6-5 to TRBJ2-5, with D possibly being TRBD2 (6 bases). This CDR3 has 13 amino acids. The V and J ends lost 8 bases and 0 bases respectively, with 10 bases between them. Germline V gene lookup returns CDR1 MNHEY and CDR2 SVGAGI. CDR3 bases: TGTGCCAGCCAATGGGGGGACCAAGAGACCCAGTACTTC. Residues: CASQWGDQETQYF.